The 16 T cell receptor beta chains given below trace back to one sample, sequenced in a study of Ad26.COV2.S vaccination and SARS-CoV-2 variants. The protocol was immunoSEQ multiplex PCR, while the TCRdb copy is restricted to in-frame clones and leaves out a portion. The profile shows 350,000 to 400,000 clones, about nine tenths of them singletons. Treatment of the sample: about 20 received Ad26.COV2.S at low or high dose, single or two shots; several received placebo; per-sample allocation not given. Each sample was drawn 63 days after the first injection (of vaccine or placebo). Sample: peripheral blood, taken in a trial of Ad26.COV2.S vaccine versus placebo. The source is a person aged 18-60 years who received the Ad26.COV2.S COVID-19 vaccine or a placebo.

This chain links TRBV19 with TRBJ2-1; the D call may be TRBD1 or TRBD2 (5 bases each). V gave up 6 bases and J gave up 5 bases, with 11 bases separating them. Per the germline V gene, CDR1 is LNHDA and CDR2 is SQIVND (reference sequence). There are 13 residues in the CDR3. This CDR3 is CASSPGPNNEQFF. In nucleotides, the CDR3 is TGTGCCAGTAGCCCGGGACCAAACAATGAGCAGTTCTTC.

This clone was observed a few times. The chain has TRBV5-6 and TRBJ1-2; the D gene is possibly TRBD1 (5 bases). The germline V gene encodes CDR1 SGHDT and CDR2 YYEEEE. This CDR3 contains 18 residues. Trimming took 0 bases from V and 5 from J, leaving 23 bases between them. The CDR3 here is CASSLVGSRDPGPYGYTF. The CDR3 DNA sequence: TGTGCCAGCAGCTTGGTAGGATCCCGGGACCCTGGCCCGTATGGCTACACCTTC.

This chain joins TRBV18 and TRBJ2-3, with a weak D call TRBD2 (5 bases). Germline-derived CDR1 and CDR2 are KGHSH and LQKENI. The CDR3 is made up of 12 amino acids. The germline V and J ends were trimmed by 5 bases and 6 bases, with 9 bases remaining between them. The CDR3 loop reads CASSSSSDTQYF. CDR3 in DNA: TGTGCCAGCTCATCTTCTAGCGATACGCAGTATTTT.

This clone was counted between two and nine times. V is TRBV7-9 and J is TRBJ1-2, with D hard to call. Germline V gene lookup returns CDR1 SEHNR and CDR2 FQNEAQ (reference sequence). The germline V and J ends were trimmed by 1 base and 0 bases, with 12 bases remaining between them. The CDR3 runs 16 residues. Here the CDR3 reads CASSLGYRGTNYGYTF. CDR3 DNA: TGTGCCAGCAGCTTAGGATATCGGGGAACTAACTATGGCTACACCTTC.

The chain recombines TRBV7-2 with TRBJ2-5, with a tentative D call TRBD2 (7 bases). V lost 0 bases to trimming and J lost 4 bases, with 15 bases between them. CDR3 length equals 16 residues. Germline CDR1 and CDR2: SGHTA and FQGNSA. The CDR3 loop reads CASSLAGGRFGETQYF. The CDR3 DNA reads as TGTGCCAGCAGCTTAGCGGGGGGGCGGTTTGGAGAGACCCAGTACTTC.

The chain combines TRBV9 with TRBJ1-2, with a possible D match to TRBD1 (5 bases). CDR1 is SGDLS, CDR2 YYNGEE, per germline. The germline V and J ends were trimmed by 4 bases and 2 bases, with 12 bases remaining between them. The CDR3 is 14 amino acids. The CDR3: CASSPGTENYGYTF. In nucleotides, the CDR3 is TGTGCCAGCAGCCCCGGGACCGAGAACTATGGCTACACCTTC.

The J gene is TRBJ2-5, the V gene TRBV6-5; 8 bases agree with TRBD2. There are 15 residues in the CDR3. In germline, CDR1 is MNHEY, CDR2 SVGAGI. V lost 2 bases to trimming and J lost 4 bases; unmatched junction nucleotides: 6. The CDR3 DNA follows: TGTGCCAGCAGTTACGCTACTAGCGGTTCAGAGACCCAGTACTTC. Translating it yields CASSYATSGSETQYF.

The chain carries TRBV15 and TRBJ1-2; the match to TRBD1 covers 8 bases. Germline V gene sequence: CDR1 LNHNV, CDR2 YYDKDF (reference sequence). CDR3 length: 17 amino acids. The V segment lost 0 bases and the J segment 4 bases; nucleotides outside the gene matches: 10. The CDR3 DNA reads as TGTGCCACCAGCAGAGATAGCAGGGGGCTGGATCGCTATGGCTACACCTTC. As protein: CATSRDSRGLDRYGYTF.

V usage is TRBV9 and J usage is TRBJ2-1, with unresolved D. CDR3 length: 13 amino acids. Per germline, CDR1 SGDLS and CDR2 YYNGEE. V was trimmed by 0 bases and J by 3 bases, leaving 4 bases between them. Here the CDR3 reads CASSVASYNEQFF. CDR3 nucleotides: TGTGCCAGCAGCGTAGCAAGCTACAATGAGCAGTTCTTC.

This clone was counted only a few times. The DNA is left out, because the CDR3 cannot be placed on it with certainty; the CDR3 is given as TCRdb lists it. Here the CDR3 reads CASSPTSRGQGILAQYF. V usage is TRBV3-1 (or the pseudogene TRBV3-2) and J usage is TRBJ2-5; the D call of TRBD1 is as the table states it, not checked on the DNA. The V gene's germline CDR1 is LGHDT and CDR2 YNNKEL (reference sequence). The CDR3 comprises 17 residues, both ends counted.

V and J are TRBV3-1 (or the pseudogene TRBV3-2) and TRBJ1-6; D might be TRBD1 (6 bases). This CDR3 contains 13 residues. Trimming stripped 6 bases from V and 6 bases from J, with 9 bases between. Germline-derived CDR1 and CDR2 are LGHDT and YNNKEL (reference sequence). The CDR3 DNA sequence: TGTGCCAGCAGTCCAGGGGTTAATTCACCCCTCCACTTT. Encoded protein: CASSPGVNSPLHF.

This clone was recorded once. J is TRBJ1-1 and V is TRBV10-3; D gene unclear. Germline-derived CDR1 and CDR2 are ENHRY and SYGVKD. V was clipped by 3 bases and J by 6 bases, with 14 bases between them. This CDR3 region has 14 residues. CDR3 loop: CAISDYGLVAEAFF. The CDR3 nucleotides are TGTGCCATCAGTGATTACGGACTAGTCGCTGAAGCTTTCTTT.

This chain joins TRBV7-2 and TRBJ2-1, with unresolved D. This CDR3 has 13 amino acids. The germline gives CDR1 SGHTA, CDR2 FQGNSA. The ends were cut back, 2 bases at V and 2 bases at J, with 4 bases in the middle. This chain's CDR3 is CASSLSAYNEQFF. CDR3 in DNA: TGTGCCAGCAGCTTATCGGCCTACAATGAGCAGTTCTTC.

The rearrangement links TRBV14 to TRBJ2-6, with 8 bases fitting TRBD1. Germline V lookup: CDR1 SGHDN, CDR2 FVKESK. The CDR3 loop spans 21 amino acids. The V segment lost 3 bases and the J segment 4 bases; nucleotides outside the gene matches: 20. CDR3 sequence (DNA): TGTGCCAGCAGCCAGGGGCGGTTTAGGGACAGGAGGCCCTTCGGGGCCAACGTCCTGACTTTC. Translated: CASSQGRFRDRRPFGANVLTF. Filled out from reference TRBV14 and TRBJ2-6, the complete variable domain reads EAGVTQFPSHSVIEKGQTVTLRCDPISGHDNLYWYRRVMGKEIKFLLHFVKESKQDESGMPNNRFLAERTGGTYSTLKVQPAELEDSGVYFCASSQGRFRDRRPFGANVLTFGAGSRLTVL.

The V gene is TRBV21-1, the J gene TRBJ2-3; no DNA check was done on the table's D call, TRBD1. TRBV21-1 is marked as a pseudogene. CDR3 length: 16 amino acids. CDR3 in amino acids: CASSKGTGVSTDTQYF. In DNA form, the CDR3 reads TGTGCCAGCAGCAAAGGGACAGGCGTCTCCACAGATACGCAGTATTTT.

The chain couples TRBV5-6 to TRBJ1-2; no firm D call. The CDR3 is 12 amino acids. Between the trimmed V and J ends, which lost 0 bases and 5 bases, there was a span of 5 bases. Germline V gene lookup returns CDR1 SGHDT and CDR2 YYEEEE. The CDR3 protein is CASSLAGYGYTF. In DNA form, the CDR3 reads TGTGCCAGCAGCTTGGCCGGGTATGGCTACACCTTC. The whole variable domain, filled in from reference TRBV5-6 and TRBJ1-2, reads DAGVTQSPTHLIKTRGQQVTLRCSPKSGHDTVSWYQQALGQGPQFIFQYYEEEERQRGNFPDRFSGHQFPNYSSELNVNALLLGDSALYLCASSLAGYGYTFGSGTRLTVV.